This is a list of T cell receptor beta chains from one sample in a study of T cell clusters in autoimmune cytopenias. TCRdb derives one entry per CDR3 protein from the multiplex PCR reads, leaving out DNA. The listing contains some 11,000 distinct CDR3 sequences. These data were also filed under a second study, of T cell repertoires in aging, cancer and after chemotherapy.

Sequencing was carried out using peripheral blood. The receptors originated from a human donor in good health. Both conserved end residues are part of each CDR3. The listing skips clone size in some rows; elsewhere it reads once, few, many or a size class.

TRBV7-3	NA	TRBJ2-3	CASSLRGGNTDTQYF
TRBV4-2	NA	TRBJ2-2	CASSLAGGNTGELFF
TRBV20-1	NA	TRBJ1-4	CSARALGAFTNEKLFF
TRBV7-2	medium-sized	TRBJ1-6	CASSPSAGTGSPLHF
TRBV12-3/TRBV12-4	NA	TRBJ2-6	CASSNLVWDRKPGANVLTF
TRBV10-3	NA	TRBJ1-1	CAISEQRARGEEAFF
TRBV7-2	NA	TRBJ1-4	CASSPLSAFNEKLFF
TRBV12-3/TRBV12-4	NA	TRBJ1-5	CASSLALGQPQHF
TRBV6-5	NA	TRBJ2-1	CASSYNPPGQGIFFGQFF
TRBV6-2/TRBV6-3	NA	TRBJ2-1	CASSSSPDWISSYNEQFF
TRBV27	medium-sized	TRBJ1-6	CASSLRARGKSPLHF
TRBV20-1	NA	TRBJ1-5	CSAHQGDQPQHF